This TCR beta chain was obtained from a study of T cells in Graves' hyperthyroidism and ophthalmopathy. The study, taken as a whole, reports: Stable hyperthyroidism and ophthalmopathy were separated using 13 V-J signatures.

V was trimmed by 0 bases and J by 2 bases, leaving 6 bases between them. The germline gives CDR1 MGHRA, CDR2 YSYEKL. The CDR3 is 14 residues long. Graves' hyperthyroidism is called stable when ophthalmopathy does not progress within 18 months. Uncontrolled infection, other autoimmune disease, pregnancy or lactation barred patients from enrollment. Only a few counts were recorded for this clonotype. Antigen unknown. The source material, RNA transcripts, was used to amplify TCR beta CDR3 regions. First-round RT-PCR with HTBI primers amplified the TCR CDR3 region. One entry per CDR3 protein results from TCRdb running MiXCR on the multiplex PCR reads. The repertoire has roughly 380,000 distinct CDR3 sequences, approximately 14% of them found once; the top ten carry about 5%.

The specimen was blood. The chain uses TRBV4-1 and TRBJ2-3; D not certain. This clonotype was obtained from a woman aged 18 to 35 with Graves' hyperthyroidism. CDR3 DNA sequence: TGCGCCAGCAGCCAAGATATCGCCACAGATACGCAGTATTTT. It translates to CASSQDIATDTQYF.